Each of the 3 T cell receptor beta chains below was sequenced from the same sample in a study of T cell changes during pregnancy in multiple sclerosis. Assay used: immunoSEQ multiplex PCR; TCRdb lists only in-frame clones, some missing. This sample yields about 60,000 clones, of which roughly nine tenths are seen a single time; around 0.8% belongs to the top ten. The sample consisted of CD4+ T cells from peripheral blood mononuclear cells, taken in the first trimester of pregnancy. The receptor source for this set is a female donor with multiple sclerosis, enrolled in a pregnancy study.

J is TRBJ2-1 and V is TRBV5-4; 8 nucleotides align to TRBD1. The CDR3 runs to 16 residues. With 2 bases clipped from V and 2 bases from J, the junction kept 6 bases outside the gene matches. Per germline, CDR1 SGHNT and CDR2 YYREEE (reference sequence). The CDR3 region is CASSFAGTGTYNEQFF. The CDR3 DNA is TGTGCCAGCAGCTTCGCCGGGACAGGTACCTACAATGAGCAGTTCTTC.

This chain links TRBV11-2 with TRBJ2-7; tentative D call: TRBD2 (5 bases). There are 17 residues in the CDR3. Trimming removed 0 bases at V and 2 bases at J, with 17 bases between. The germline V gene encodes CDR1 SGHAT and CDR2 FQNNGV. Written as DNA, the CDR3 is TGTGCCAGCAGCTTAGAAGTTCGAACGGGGAGACCCTACGAGCAGTACTTC. It yields the protein CASSLEVRTGRPYEQYF. Together with reference TRBV11-2 and TRBJ2-7, the CDR3 gives the full variable domain: EAGVAQSPRYKIIEKRQSVAFWCNPISGHATLYWYQQILGQGPKLLIQFQNNGVVDDSQLPKDRFSAERLKGVDSTLKIQPAKLEDSAVYLCASSLEVRTGRPYEQYFGPGTRLTVT.

V usage is TRBV5-6 and J usage is TRBJ1-2, with 10 bases matching TRBD1. J was trimmed by 6 bases and V by 4 bases; bases with no gene match: 6. Germline CDR1 reads SGHDT; CDR2 reads YYEEEE. The length of the CDR3 is 14 residues. CDR3 protein: CASSKDRGWDGYTF. CDR3 nucleotide sequence: TGTGCCAGCAGCAAGGACAGGGGGTGGGATGGCTACACCTTC.